One sample yielded the 8 T cell receptor beta chains listed below, sequenced in a study of CXCR3-negative and CXCR3-positive naive CD8 T cells. Carrying UMI labels, the TRB cDNA libraries were prepared through 5' RACE. No DNA is given; TCRdb re-called the 5' RACE reads and lists each CDR3 protein once. In all, the sample yields more than 20,000 distinct CDR3 sequences. Material for sequencing was naive CXCR3- CD8+ T cells from blood. The subset here: CD45RO-CCR7+CD27+CD95- naive CD8+ T cells lacking CXCR3 (TNR3-). These receptors all come from a human donor in good health. Some clones in this sample may be carry-over from other donors' samples.

The V gene is TRBV4-2, the J gene TRBJ2-3; TCRdb names TRBD2, which stays unverified in the absence of DNA. This CDR3 spans 15 amino acids. Germline CDR1 LGHNA, CDR2 YNFKEQ. The CDR3: CASSRLAGGLDTQYF.

The chain couples TRBV7-6 to TRBJ1-1. Looked up from germline, CDR1 is SGHVS and CDR2 is FNYEAQ. CDR3 length: 14 amino acids. The CDR3: CASSLSGTHTEAFF. Filled out from reference TRBV7-6 and TRBJ1-1, the complete variable domain reads GAGVSQSPRYKVTKRGQDVALRCDPISGHVSLYWYRQALGQGPEFLTYFNYEAQQDKSGLPNDRFSAERPEGSISTLTIQRTEQRDSAMYRCASSLSGTHTEAFFGQGTRLTVV.

The chain has TRBV7-9 and TRBJ1-1. Germline V CDR1 and CDR2: SEHNR, FQNEAQ (reference sequence). The CDR3 length is 12 residues. CDR3 sequence reads: CASSLGLTEAFF.

The chain carries TRBV5-1 and TRBJ2-1; absent DNA, TCRdb's TRBD1 call cannot be checked. Germline CDR1 SGHRS, CDR2 YFSETQ. The CDR3 loop spans 16 amino acids. CDR3 protein: CASSEQMDGTGGSGFF.

The chain links TRBV12-3 or TRBV12-4 to TRBJ2-3; TCRdb lists TRBD2, though no DNA is available to test this call. CDR3 length: 19 amino acids. Here the CDR3 reads CASSLARLAGGHSTDTQYF.

This chain uses TRBV19 with TRBJ1-1. The CDR3 length is 13 residues. The germline V gene has CDR1 LNHDA and CDR2 SQIVND (reference sequence). The CDR3: CACRANRNTEAFF.

V and J are TRBV11-2 and TRBJ2-5; TCRdb designates TRBD2, a call that cannot be tested without DNA. This CDR3 region has 17 residues. Per germline, CDR1 SGHAT and CDR2 FQNNGV. This CDR3 is CASSLAPGTSGWETQYF.

This chain uses TRBV12-3 or TRBV12-4 with TRBJ1-1; TCRdb's D call, TRBD1, is unchecked because there is no DNA. The CDR3 totals 12 residues. The chain's CDR3 is CASRPGQFEAFF.